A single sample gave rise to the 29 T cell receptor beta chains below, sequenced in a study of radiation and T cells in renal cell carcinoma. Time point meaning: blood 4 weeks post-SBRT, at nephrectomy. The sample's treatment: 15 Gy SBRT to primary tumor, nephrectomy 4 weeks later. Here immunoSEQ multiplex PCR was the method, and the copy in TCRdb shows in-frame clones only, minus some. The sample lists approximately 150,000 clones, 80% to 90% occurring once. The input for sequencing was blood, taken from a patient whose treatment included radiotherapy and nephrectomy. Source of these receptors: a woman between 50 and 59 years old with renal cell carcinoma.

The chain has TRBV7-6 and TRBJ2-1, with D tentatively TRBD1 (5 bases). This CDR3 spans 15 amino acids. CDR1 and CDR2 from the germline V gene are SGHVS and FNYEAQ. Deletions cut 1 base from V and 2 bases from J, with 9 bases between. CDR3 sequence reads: CASSLVGVAYNEQFF. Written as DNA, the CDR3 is TGTGCCAGCAGCTTAGTAGGGGTCGCCTACAATGAGCAGTTCTTC.

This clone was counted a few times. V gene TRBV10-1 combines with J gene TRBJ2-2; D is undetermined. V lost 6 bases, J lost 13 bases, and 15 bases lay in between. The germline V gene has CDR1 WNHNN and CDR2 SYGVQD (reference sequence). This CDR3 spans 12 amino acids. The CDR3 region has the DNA TGCGCCAGCAGCTCCGACGGAAGCGTGCTGTTTTTT. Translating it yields CASSSDGSVLFF.

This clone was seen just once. CDR3 amino acids: CASSILTGGALYEQYF. Written as DNA, the CDR3 is TGTGCCAGCAGCATATTGACAGGGGGAGCCCTCTACGAGCAGTACTTC. The chain is built from TRBV5-6 and TRBJ2-7, with 9 bases lining up with TRBD1. The CDR3 is 16 amino acids. Unmatched junction bases numbered 11, after V lost 4 bases and J lost 3 bases. Germline V gene sequence: CDR1 SGHDT, CDR2 YYEEEE.

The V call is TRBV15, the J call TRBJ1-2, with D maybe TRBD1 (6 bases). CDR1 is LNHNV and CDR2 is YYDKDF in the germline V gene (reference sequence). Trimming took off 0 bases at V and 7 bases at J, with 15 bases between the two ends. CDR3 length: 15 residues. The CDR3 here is CATSRDSGGLSGYTF. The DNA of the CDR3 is TGTGCCACCAGCAGAGATAGCGGGGGCCTTTCTGGCTACACCTTC.

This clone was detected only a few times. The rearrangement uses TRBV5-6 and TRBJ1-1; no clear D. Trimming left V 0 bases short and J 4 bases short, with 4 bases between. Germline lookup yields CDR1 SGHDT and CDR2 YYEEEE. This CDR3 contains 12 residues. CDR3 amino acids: CASSLGSTEAFF. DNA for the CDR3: TGTGCCAGCAGCTTGGGGAGCACTGAAGCTTTCTTT. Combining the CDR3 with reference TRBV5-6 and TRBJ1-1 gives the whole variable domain DAGVTQSPTHLIKTRGQQVTLRCSPKSGHDTVSWYQQALGQGPQFIFQYYEEEERQRGNFPDRFSGHQFPNYSSELNVNALLLGDSALYLCASSLGSTEAFFGQGTRLTVV.

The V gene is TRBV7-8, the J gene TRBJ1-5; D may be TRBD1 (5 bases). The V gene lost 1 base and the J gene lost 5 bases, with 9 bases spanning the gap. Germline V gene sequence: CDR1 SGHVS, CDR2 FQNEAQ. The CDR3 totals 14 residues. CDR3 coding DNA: TGTGCCAGCAGCTTAGTCGGGGGGGATCAGCCCCAGCATTTT. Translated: CASSLVGGDQPQHF.

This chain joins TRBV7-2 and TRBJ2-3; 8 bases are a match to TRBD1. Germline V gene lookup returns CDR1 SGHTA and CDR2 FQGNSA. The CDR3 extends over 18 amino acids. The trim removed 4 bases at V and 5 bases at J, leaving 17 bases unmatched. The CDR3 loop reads CASSSQLAAGGDIDTQYF. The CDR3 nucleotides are TGTGCCAGCAGCTCCCAACTCGCAGCAGGGGGCGATATAGATACGCAGTATTTT.

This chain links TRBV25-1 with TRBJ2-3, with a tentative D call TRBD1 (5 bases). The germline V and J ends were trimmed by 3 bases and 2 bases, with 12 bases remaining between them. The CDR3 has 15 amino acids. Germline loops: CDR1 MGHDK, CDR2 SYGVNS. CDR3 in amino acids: CASSDGAGNTDTQYF. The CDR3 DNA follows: TGTGCCAGCAGTGATGGGGCAGGAAACACAGATACGCAGTATTTT.

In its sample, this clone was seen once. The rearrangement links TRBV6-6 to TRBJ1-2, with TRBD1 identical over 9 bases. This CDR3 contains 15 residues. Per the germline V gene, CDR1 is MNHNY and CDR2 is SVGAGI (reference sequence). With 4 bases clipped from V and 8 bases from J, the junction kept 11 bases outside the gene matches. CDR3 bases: TGTGCCAGCAGTTGGATAGGGACAGGGCTAGGGGGCTACACCTTC. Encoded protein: CASSWIGTGLGGYTF.

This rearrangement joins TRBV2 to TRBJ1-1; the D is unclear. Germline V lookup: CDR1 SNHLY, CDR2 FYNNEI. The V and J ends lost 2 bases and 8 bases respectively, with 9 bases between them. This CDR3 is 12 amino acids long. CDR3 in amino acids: CASSELPKEAFF. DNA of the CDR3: TGTGCCAGCAGTGAATTGCCGAAAGAAGCTTTCTTT.

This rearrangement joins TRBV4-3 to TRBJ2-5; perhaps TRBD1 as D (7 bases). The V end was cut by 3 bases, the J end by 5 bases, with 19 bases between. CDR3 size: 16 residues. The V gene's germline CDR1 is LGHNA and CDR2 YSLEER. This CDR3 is CASSQDRTGEDETQYF. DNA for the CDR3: TGCGCCAGCAGCCAGGACCGCACAGGGGAGGACGAGACCCAGTACTTC.

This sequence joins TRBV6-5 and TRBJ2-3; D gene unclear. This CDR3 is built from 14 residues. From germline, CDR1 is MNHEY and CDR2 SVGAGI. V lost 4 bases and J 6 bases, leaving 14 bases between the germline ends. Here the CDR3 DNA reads TGTGCCAGCAGTTCGATCGACACGGGCGATACGCAGTATTTT. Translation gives CASSSIDTGDTQYF.

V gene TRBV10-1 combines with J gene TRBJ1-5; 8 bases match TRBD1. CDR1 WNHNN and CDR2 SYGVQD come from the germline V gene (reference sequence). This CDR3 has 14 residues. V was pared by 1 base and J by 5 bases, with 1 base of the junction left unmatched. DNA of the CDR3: TGCGCCAGCAGTGAGTTACAGGGGGATCAGCCCCAGCATTTT. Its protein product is CASSELQGDQPQHF.

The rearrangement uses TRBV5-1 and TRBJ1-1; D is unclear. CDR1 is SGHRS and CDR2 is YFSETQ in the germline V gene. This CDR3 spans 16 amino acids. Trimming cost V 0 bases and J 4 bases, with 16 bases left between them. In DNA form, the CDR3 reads TGCGCCAGCAGCTTGGGGACTCAGGAGTCGTCCACTGAAGCTTTCTTT. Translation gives CASSLGTQESSTEAFF.

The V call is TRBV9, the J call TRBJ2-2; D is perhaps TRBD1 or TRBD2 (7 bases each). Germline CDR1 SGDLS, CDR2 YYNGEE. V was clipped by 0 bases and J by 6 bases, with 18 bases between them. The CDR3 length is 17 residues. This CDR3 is CASSVGETRGRAGELFF. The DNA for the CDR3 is TGTGCCAGCAGCGTAGGGGAAACCAGGGGGAGGGCCGGGGAGCTGTTTTTT.

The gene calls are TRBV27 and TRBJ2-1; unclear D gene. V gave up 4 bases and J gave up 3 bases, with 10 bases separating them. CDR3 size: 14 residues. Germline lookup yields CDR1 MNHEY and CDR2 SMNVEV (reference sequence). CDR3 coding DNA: TGTGCCAGCAGTTCCTCAGGAGACTACAATGAGCAGTTCTTC. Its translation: CASSSSGDYNEQFF.

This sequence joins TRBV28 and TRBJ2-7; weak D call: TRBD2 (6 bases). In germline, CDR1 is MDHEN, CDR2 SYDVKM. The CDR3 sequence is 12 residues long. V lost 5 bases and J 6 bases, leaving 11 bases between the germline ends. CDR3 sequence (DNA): TGTGCCAGCAGTCGGGGGAAGGGCGAGCAGTACTTC. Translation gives CASSRGKGEQYF.

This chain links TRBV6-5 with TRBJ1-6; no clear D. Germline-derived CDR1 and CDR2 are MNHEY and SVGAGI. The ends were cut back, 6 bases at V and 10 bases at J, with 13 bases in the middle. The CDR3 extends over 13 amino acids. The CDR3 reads CASSGVSGSPLHF. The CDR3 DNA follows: TGTGCCAGCAGCGGGGTTTCGGGGTCACCCCTCCACTTT.

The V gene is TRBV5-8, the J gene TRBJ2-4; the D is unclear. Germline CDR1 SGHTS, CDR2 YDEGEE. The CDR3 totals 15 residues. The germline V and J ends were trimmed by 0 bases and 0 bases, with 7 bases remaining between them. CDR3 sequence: CASSLVSLAKNIQYF. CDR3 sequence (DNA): TGTGCCAGCAGCTTGGTCAGTCTAGCCAAAAACATTCAGTACTTC. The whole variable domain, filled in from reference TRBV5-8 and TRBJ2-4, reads EAGVTQSPTHLIKTRGQQATLRCSPISGHTSVYWYQQALGLGLQFLLWYDEGEERNRGNFPPRFSGRQFPNYSSELNVNALELEDSALYLCASSLVSLAKNIQYFGAGTRLSVL.

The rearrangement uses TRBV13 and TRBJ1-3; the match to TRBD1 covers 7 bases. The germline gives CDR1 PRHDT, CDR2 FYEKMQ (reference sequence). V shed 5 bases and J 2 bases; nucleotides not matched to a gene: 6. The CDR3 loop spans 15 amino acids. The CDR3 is CASSRQGGTGNTIYF. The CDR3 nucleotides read TGTGCCAGCAGCCGTCAGGGGGGGACTGGAAACACCATATATTTT.

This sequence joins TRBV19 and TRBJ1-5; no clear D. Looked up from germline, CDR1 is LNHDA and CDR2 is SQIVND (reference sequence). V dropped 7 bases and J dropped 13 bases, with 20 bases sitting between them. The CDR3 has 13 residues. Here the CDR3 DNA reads TGTGCCAGTATGGTACGTTATGACGGAACTCAGCATTTT. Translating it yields CASMVRYDGTQHF.

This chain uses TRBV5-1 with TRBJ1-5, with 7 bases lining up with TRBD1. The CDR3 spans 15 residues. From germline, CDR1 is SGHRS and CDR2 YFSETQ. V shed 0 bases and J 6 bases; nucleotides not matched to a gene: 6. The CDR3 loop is CASSLGQGVGQPQHF. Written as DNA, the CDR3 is TGCGCCAGCAGCTTGGGCCAGGGGGTGGGTCAGCCCCAGCATTTT.

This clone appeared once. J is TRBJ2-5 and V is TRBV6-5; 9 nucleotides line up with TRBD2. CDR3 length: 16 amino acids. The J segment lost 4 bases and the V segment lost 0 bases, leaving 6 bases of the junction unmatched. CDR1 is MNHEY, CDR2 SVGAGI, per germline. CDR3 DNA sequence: TGTGCCAGCAGTTACTCGGGACTAGCACAAGGAGAGACCCAGTACTTC. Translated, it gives CASSYSGLAQGETQYF.

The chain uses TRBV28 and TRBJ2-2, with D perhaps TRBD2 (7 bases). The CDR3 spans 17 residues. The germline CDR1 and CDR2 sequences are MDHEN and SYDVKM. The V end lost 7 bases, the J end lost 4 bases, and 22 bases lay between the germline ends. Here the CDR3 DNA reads TGTGCCAGCACCCTTTCTCCGGGGGGCTCAGGCACCGGGGAGCTGTTTTTT. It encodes CASTLSPGGSGTGELFF.

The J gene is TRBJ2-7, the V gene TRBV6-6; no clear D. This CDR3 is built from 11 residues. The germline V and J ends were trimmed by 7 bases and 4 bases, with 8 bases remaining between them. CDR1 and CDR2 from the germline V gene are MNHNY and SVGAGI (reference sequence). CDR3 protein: CASKLGYEQYF. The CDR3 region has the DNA TGTGCCAGCAAATTAGGTTACGAGCAGTACTTC.

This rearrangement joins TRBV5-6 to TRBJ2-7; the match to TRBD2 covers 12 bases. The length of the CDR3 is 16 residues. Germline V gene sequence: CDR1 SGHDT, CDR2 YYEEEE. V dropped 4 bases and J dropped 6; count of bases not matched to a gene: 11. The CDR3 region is CASSPGASGRAREQYF. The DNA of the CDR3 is TGTGCCAGCAGCCCTGGGGCTAGCGGGAGGGCACGCGAGCAGTACTTC.

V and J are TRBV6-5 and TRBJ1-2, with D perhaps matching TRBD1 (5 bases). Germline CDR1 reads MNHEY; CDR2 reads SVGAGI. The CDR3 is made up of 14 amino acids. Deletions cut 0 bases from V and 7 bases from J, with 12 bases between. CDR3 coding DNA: TGTGCCAGCAGTTACTCATCAGGGTCTCGTGGCTACACCTTC. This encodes CASSYSSGSRGYTF.

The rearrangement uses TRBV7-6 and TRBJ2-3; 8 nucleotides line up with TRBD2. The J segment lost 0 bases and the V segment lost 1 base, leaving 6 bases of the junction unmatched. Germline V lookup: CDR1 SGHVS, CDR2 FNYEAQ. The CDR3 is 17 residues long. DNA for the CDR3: TGTGCCAGCAGCTTAGGCGTCGCGGGAGGTAGCACAGATACGCAGTATTTT. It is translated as CASSLGVAGGSTDTQYF.

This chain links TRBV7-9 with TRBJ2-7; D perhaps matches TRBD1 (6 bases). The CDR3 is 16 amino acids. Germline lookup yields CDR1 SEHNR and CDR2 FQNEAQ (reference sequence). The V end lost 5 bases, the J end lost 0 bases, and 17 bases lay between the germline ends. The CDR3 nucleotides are TGTGCCAGCAGCAGCCCACCGTACAGGGCCTCCTACGAGCAGTACTTC. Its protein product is CASSSPPYRASYEQYF.